This passage covers 2 T cell receptor beta chains from one sample sequenced in a study of STAT5B mutations in CD4+ large granular lymphocyte leukemia. The protocol was immunoSEQ multiplex PCR, while the TCRdb copy is restricted to in-frame clones and leaves out a portion. Of tens of thousands of clones in the sample, 81% were seen once. The specimen was CD4+ T cells from blood buffy coats. Receptors originate from a human donor in good health.

The rearrangement joins TRBV6-5 to TRBJ1-2; D unclear. Germline CDR1 MNHEY, CDR2 SVGAGI. The V and J ends lost 0 bases and 2 bases respectively, with 10 bases between them. CDR3 length equals 15 residues. The CDR3 DNA is TGTGCCAGCAGTTACTCGTCCCGCGGAAACTATGGCTACACCTTC. It yields the protein CASSYSSRGNYGYTF.

This clone was detected a few times. The chain couples TRBV7-2 to TRBJ1-1; D is undetermined. The CDR3 has 15 amino acids. Trimming took 5 bases from V and 0 from J, leaving 13 bases between them. Germline CDR1 reads SGHTA; CDR2 reads FQGNSA. The CDR3 is CASSPGRVVNTEAFF. The CDR3 region has the DNA TGTGCCAGCAGCCCTGGCCGGGTCGTGAACACTGAAGCTTTCTTT.